This T cell receptor (beta chain) was identified in a study of blood T cell repertoires in COVID-19. Sequenced by immunoSEQ multiplex PCR; TCRdb stores in-frame clones only, minus some. This sample has 410,000 or so clones, with around 86% found just once. CDR1 is SGHNT, CDR2 YYREEE, per germline (reference sequence). The ends were cut back, 4 bases at V and 1 base at J, with 14 bases in the middle. The CDR3 extends over 15 amino acids. The chain couples TRBV5-4 to TRBJ1-2; D is perhaps TRBD1 (6 bases). What was sequenced was peripheral blood. This receptor was identified in a woman aged 25 to 39 with active or convalescent COVID-19. CDR3 nucleotide sequence: TGTGCCAGCAGCCTGGGGGGGCAGGGTAACTATGGCTACACCTTC. This translates into CASSLGGQGNYGYTF. Variable domain in full (rest from reference TRBV5-4 and TRBJ1-2): ETGVTQSPTHLIKTRGQQVTLRCSSQSGHNTVSWYQQALGQGPQFIFQYYREEENGRGNFPPRFSGLQFPNYSSELNVNALELDDSALYLCASSLGGQGNYGYTFGSGTRLTVV.